These 26 T cell receptor beta chains were sequenced from one sample in a study of long-term antiretroviral therapy in people with HIV. The assay, immunoSEQ v3.0, was run at survey level. Here immunoSEQ multiplex PCR was the method, and the copy in TCRdb shows in-frame clones only, minus some. The sample consists of 9,000 to 10,000 clones, 70% to 90% of them appearing once. The source material was unsorted PBMCs, sampled 0.7 years after starting antiretroviral therapy. The source of these receptors is a man aged 40-55 years with HIV.

This clone was seen a single time. The chain recombines TRBV6-5 with TRBJ1-4, with a weak D call TRBD1 (6 bases). The germline CDR1 and CDR2 sequences are MNHEY and SVGAGI. Trimming shortened V by 5 bases and J by 8 bases, and 15 bases separated the two germline ends. The CDR3 extends over 14 amino acids. CDR3 nucleotides: TGTGCCAGCAGTGCCCAGGGGTTCGGGGAAAAACTGTTTTTT. It is translated as CASSAQGFGEKLFF.

The V gene is TRBV6-5, the J gene TRBJ2-7; no reliable D call. The germline gives CDR1 MNHEY, CDR2 SVGAGI. Between the trimmed V and J ends, which lost 2 bases and 3 bases, there was a span of 2 bases. This CDR3 comprises 11 residues. The CDR3 nucleotides read TGTGCCAGCAGTTACCTCTACGAGCAGTACTTC. Translation gives CASSYLYEQYF.

In its sample, this clone was seen a few times. The chain uses TRBV7-9 and TRBJ2-7, with TRBD2 as a possible D gene (5 bases). This CDR3 spans 15 amino acids. Deletions cut 6 bases from V and 1 base from J, with 16 bases between. Germline V CDR1 and CDR2: SEHNR, FQNEAQ (reference sequence). The CDR3, as DNA: TGTGCCAGCAGGTCCAGCGGACCCCGTTCCTACGAGCAGTACTTC. It specifies CASRSSGPRSYEQYF.

This clone was detected only a few times. Other DNA sequences in this sample translate to the same CDR3. The chain has TRBV18 and TRBJ1-2, with 8 bases lining up with TRBD1. V shed 3 bases and J 4 bases; nucleotides not matched to a gene: 4. CDR3 length: 14 residues. Germline CDR1 reads KGHSH; CDR2 reads LQKENI. The CDR3 DNA is TGTGCCAGCTCACCTGGACAGGGCCTCTATGGCTACACCTTC. This codes for CASSPGQGLYGYTF.

The rearrangement joins TRBV5-6 to TRBJ2-7; D uncertain. Trimming stripped 0 bases from V and 4 bases from J, with 2 bases between. Germline lookup yields CDR1 SGHDT and CDR2 YYEEEE. The CDR3 runs to 11 residues. CDR3 loop: CASSLGYEQYF. The CDR3 DNA sequence: TGTGCCAGCAGCTTGGGTTACGAGCAGTACTTC.

The gene calls are TRBV18 and TRBJ2-3; 7 positions match TRBD1. CDR3 length equals 15 residues. The ends lost 2 bases at V and 4 bases at J; junction bases unmatched: 6. CDR1 is KGHSH and CDR2 is LQKENI in the germline V gene. The CDR3 protein is CASSPVKQGPDTQYF. The CDR3 nucleotides read TGTGCCAGCTCACCAGTAAAACAGGGGCCAGATACGCAGTATTTT.

This chain uses TRBV5-1 with TRBJ2-2, with D possibly matching TRBD1 (6 bases). The V gene lost 4 bases and the J gene lost 6 bases, with 19 bases spanning the gap. The CDR3 length is 16 residues. In germline, CDR1 is SGHRS, CDR2 YFSETQ. CDR3 in amino acids: CASSTTAQGTAGELFF. In nucleotides, the CDR3 is TGCGCCAGCAGCACAACGGCACAGGGAACCGCCGGGGAGCTGTTTTTT.

This clone was recorded a few times. J is TRBJ1-4 and V is TRBV7-9, with 7 bases lining up with TRBD1. Looked up from germline, CDR1 is SEHNR and CDR2 is FQNEAQ (reference sequence). After removal of 1 base from V and 6 bases from J, the junction contained 5 bases not matched to a gene. The CDR3 loop spans 15 amino acids. The CDR3 DNA follows: TGTGCCAGCAGCTTAGAAGCACAGGGGTATGAAAAACTGTTTTTT. Translated: CASSLEAQGYEKLFF.

The chain couples TRBV7-9 to TRBJ2-5; unclear D gene. This CDR3 comprises 11 residues. The germline gives CDR1 SEHNR, CDR2 FQNEAQ (reference sequence). Trimming pared 4 bases from V and 2 bases from J, leaving 2 bases between. CDR3 sequence reads: CASSSQETQYF. The CDR3, as DNA: TGTGCCAGCAGCTCACAAGAGACCCAGTACTTC. The entire variable domain, with the rest obtained from reference TRBV7-9 and TRBJ2-5, is as follows: DTGVSQNPRHKITKRGQNVTFRCDPISEHNRLYWYRQTLGQGPEFLTYFQNEAQLEKSRLLSDRFSAERPKGSFSTLEIQRTEQGDSAMYLCASSSQETQYFGPGTRLLVL.

The chain is built from TRBV7-9 and TRBJ2-3, with D tentatively TRBD2 (5 bases). Per germline, CDR1 SEHNR and CDR2 FQNEAQ (reference sequence). The V end was cut by 0 bases, the J end by 1 base, with 5 bases between. The CDR3 is 14 amino acids. The CDR3: CASSLAGGTDTQYF. The CDR3 region has the DNA TGTGCCAGCAGCTTAGCGGGAGGCACAGATACGCAGTATTTT. The full variable domain, rest sourced from reference TRBV7-9 and TRBJ2-3, is DTGVSQNPRHKITKRGQNVTFRCDPISEHNRLYWYRQTLGQGPEFLTYFQNEAQLEKSRLLSDRFSAERPKGSFSTLEIQRTEQGDSAMYLCASSLAGGTDTQYFGPGTRLTVL.

The CDR3 spells CAISPTGGPGEQYF. CDR3 nucleotide sequence: TGTGCCATCAGTCCGACAGGGGGCCCGGGCGAGCAGTACTTC. The V and J genes are TRBV10-3 and TRBJ2-7; TRBD1 matches 10 bases. V lost 5 bases, J lost 6 bases, and 7 bases stayed unmatched. Per the germline V gene, CDR1 is ENHRY and CDR2 is SYGVKD. The CDR3 covers 14 residues.

The rearrangement links TRBV11-2 to TRBJ1-1; unclear D gene. V was cut by 0 bases and J by 0 bases, with 2 bases left in between. The CDR3 has 13 amino acids. Germline lookup yields CDR1 SGHAT and CDR2 FQNNGV. The CDR3 sequence: CASSLDLNTEAFF. CDR3 DNA: TGTGCCAGCAGCTTAGATCTGAACACTGAAGCTTTCTTT.

The chain joins TRBV4-1 to TRBJ1-5; the D is unclear. The CDR3 sequence is 15 residues long. The V gene lost 0 bases and the J gene lost 4 bases, with 10 bases spanning the gap. The V gene's germline CDR1 is MGHRA and CDR2 YSYEKL. CDR3 nucleotides: TGCGCCAGCAGCCAAGAGTACAGTAATAATCAGCCCCAGCATTTT. The encoded protein is CASSQEYSNNQPQHF.

As concerns this clone: A read error may produce the germline difference seen at one junction end. DNA of the CDR3: TGCGCCAGCAGCCAGGACCCTAACTACGGGCAGTACTTC. It encodes CASSQDPNYGQYF. The rearrangement joins TRBV4-1 to TRBJ2-7; D not resolved. Germline CDR1 reads MGHRA; CDR2 reads YSYEKL. The CDR3 contains 13 residues.

This chain's CDR3 is CASRGQGTKNIQYF. The DNA of the CDR3 is TGTGCCAGCAGGGGACAGGGAACCAAAAACATTCAGTACTTC. This chain connects TRBV6-5 to TRBJ2-4; the match to TRBD1 covers 9 bases. Germline assignment: CDR1 MNHEY and CDR2 SVGAGI. CDR3 length: 14 amino acids. V shed 6 bases, J shed 2 bases, and the junction held 2 bases outside the gene matches.

The gene calls are TRBV18 and TRBJ1-5, with D tentatively TRBD1 (6 bases). Germline V gene data show CDR1 as KGHSH and CDR2 as LQKENI. V lost 6 bases and J 5 bases, leaving 11 bases between the germline ends. This CDR3 comprises 13 residues. The CDR3 is CASSMTGDQPQHF. CDR3 in DNA: TGTGCCAGCTCCATGACAGGCGATCAGCCCCAGCATTTT.

This clone has only one observation. The rearrangement uses TRBV5-1 and TRBJ2-2, with 7 bases fitting TRBD1. The germline V gene encodes CDR1 SGHRS and CDR2 YFSETQ. V lost 4 bases, J lost 0 bases, and 6 bases stayed unmatched. This CDR3 is built from 16 residues. This CDR3 reads CASSTRTGANTGELFF. As DNA, the CDR3 is TGCGCCAGCAGCACGAGGACAGGAGCGAACACCGGGGAGCTGTTTTTT.

This clone has a handful of counts. The chain carries TRBV13 and TRBJ2-7; D may correspond to TRBD1 or TRBD2 (5 bases each). Germline loops: CDR1 PRHDT, CDR2 FYEKMQ (reference sequence). The CDR3 covers 16 residues. Trimming left V 5 bases short and J 0 bases short, with 17 bases between. As DNA, the CDR3 is TGTGCCAGCAGCCTGAATAGGGACGGTGGCTCCTACGAGCAGTACTTC. Translated: CASSLNRDGGSYEQYF.

The J gene is TRBJ2-1, the V gene TRBV9; the D gene is possibly TRBD2 (6 bases). Trimming took off 3 bases at V and 1 base at J, with 14 bases between the two ends. Per germline, CDR1 SGDLS and CDR2 YYNGEE. The CDR3 runs to 16 residues. As DNA, the CDR3 is TGTGCCAGCAGCGGTATTAGTGGGAGGTCCTACAATGAGCAGTTCTTC. It yields the protein CASSGISGRSYNEQFF.

The rearrangement joins TRBV7-3 to TRBJ2-6; tentative D call: TRBD2 (5 bases). V was shortened by 0 bases and J by 0 bases, with 9 bases between the two germline ends. This CDR3 region has 17 residues. CDR1 is SGHTA and CDR2 is FQGTGA in the germline V gene. The CDR3 is CASSLTGGSSGANVLTF. In DNA, the CDR3 is TGTGCCAGCAGCTTAACCGGAGGATCCTCTGGGGCCAACGTCCTGACTTTC.

This clone appeared once. J is TRBJ2-2 and V is TRBV27; D is unresolved. The germline V and J ends were trimmed by 6 bases and 7 bases, with 18 bases remaining between them. CDR3 size: 15 residues. Germline CDR1 MNHEY, CDR2 SMNVEV (reference sequence). Here the CDR3 DNA reads TGTGCCAGCAGGCCGGAGTGGGGATTGGGCGGGGAGCTGTTTTTT. Translation: CASRPEWGLGGELFF.

The V gene is TRBV6-5, the J gene TRBJ2-7; tentative D call: TRBD1 (6 bases). Germline values: CDR1 MNHEY, CDR2 SVGAGI. The length of the CDR3 is 12 residues. V lost 2 bases and J lost 6, with 8 bases in between. CDR3 sequence reads: CASSYGGVEQYF. The CDR3 nucleotides are TGTGCCAGCAGTTACGGGGGCGTCGAGCAGTACTTC.

The table lists this clone with a few counts. The rearrangement links TRBV6-1 to TRBJ1-4; 9 bases line up with TRBD1. The CDR3 has 15 amino acids. J was trimmed by 4 bases and V by 1 base; bases with no gene match: 1. Germline CDR1 is MNHNS and CDR2 is SASEGT. The CDR3: CASSEETGGNEKLFF. Here the CDR3 DNA reads TGTGCCAGCAGTGAAGAGACAGGGGGTAATGAAAAACTGTTTTTT.

The rearrangement links TRBV6-1 to TRBJ2-2, with a tentative D call TRBD1 (5 bases). Germline CDR1 and CDR2: MNHNS and SASEGT. This CDR3 comprises 15 residues. V gave up 3 bases and J gave up 9 bases, with 17 bases separating them. DNA for the CDR3: TGTGCCAGCAGTGAGGGGCAGACTTTTACCAGGGAGCTGTTTTTT. Translated, it gives CASSEGQTFTRELFF.

With respect to this clone: Other nucleotide sequences in the sample specify the same CDR3. The chain links TRBV18 to TRBJ1-2; TRBD1 matches at 9 bases. V was clipped by 3 bases and J by 4 bases; unmatched bases: 3. CDR1 KGHSH and CDR2 LQKENI come from the germline V gene. This CDR3 has 14 residues. The chain's CDR3 is CASSPGQGLYGYTF. CDR3 DNA: TGTGCCAGCTCACCGGGACAGGGCCTCTATGGCTACACCTTC.

CDR3 residues: CASSEGRVNEKLFF. CDR3 bases: TGTGCCAGCTCAGAGGGACGGGTTAATGAAAAACTGTTTTTT. The V gene is TRBV18, the J gene TRBJ1-4, with D maybe TRBD1 (5 bases). Trimming removed 5 bases from V and 4 bases from J, with 11 bases in between. This CDR3 region has 14 residues. From germline, CDR1 is KGHSH and CDR2 LQKENI.